These 10 T cell receptor beta chains came from one sample sequenced in a study of T-cell reconstitution after alpha-beta-depleted transplantation in children. Unique molecular identifiers were built into the TCRbeta library. From the PCR reads, TCRdb called clonotypes with MiXCR, one entry per CDR3 protein. Among fewer than 750,000 distinct CDR3 sequences listed, 27% were seen once. This material consisted of PBMCs, taken before TCRalphabeta/CD19-depleted stem cell transplant. The receptors stem from a boy younger than two with Wiskott-Aldrich syndrome, due to receive a stem cell transplant.

The sample holds a few counts of this clonotype. The chain combines TRBV20-1 with TRBJ2-4; TRBD1 agrees at 10 bases. The ends lost 6 bases at V and 8 bases at J; junction bases unmatched: 10. Per the germline V gene, CDR1 is DFQATT and CDR2 is SNEGSKA (reference sequence). CDR3 length: 14 amino acids. The chain's CDR3 is CSARRQGARDIQYF. The CDR3 DNA reads TGCAGTGCCAGACGACAGGGGGCGAGGGACATTCAGTACTTC.

The chain is built from TRBV10-3 and TRBJ1-6; D is uncertain. V dropped 0 bases and J dropped 9 bases, with 6 bases sitting between them. This CDR3 is built from 13 residues. The V gene's germline CDR1 is ENHRY and CDR2 SYGVKD. The CDR3 DNA sequence: TGTGCCATCAGTGAGTCGAACGGTTCACCCCTCCACTTT. It yields the protein CAISESNGSPLHF.

The sample holds a few counts of this clonotype. This chain uses TRBV2 with TRBJ1-1, with no clear D. The CDR3 consists of 12 residues. Germline assignment: CDR1 SNHLY and CDR2 FYNNEI. Trimming cost V 6 bases and J 1 base, with 6 bases left between them. CDR3 nucleotide sequence: TGTGCCAGCAGAAGACGGAACACTGAAGCTTTCTTT. Translated, it gives CASRRRNTEAFF.

Only a few counts were recorded for this clonotype. This chain links TRBV5-1 with TRBJ2-1; D is uncertain. CDR3 length: 13 residues. CDR1 and CDR2 (germline): SGHRS, YFSETQ. The V end lost 3 bases, the J end lost 9 bases, and 13 bases lay between the germline ends. CDR3 in DNA: TGCGCCAGCAGCTGGCGGAGTGGGGTTGAGCAGTTCTTC. This translates into CASSWRSGVEQFF.

The J gene is TRBJ2-3, the V gene TRBV5-1; D call uncertain. V was trimmed by 4 bases and J by 2 bases, leaving 8 bases between them. CDR3 length: 13 residues. Germline V gene data show CDR1 as SGHRS and CDR2 as YFSETQ. The CDR3 bases are TGCGCCAGCAGCAGCATCCTCACAGATACGCAGTATTTT. This translates into CASSSILTDTQYF.

The rearrangement links TRBV29-1 to TRBJ2-1; D tentatively fits TRBD1 or TRBD2 (5 bases each). Germline-derived CDR1 and CDR2 are SQVTM and ANQGSEA. The ends were cut back, 5 bases at V and 7 bases at J, with 21 bases in the middle. CDR3 length equals 15 residues. Here the CDR3 reads CSVYYGAAWGNEQFF. The CDR3 nucleotides read TGCAGCGTTTACTACGGGGCAGCCTGGGGGAATGAGCAGTTCTTC.

This clonotype was counted a few times. CDR3 residues: CATSRDYRVGEKLFF. The CDR3 region has the DNA TGTGCCACCAGCAGAGATTACAGGGTAGGGGAAAAACTGTTTTTT. The chain has TRBV15 and TRBJ1-4, with D possibly being TRBD1 (6 bases). The germline V gene has CDR1 LNHNV and CDR2 YYDKDF (reference sequence). The CDR3 has 15 residues. The V and J ends lost 0 bases and 8 bases respectively, with 13 bases between them.

This clonotype has only a few counts. The V gene is TRBV7-3, the J gene TRBJ2-2, with 7 bases fitting TRBD2. The germline V gene encodes CDR1 SGHTA and CDR2 FQGTGA. Germline trimming cut 2 bases from V and 4 bases from J; bases unmatched to any gene: 4. The CDR3 length is 15 residues. The CDR3 DNA sequence: TGTGCCAGCAGCTTAGGACTAGTATCCACCGGGGAGCTGTTTTTT. Translation: CASSLGLVSTGELFF.

This rearrangement joins TRBV4-1 to TRBJ2-2; D unclear. Trimming stripped 3 bases from V and 6 bases from J, with 8 bases between. Germline CDR1 is MGHRA and CDR2 is YSYEKL. The length of the CDR3 is 13 residues. CDR3: CASSQVWAGELFF. CDR3 nucleotides: TGCGCCAGCAGCCAGGTCTGGGCCGGGGAGCTGTTTTTT.

In this sample, this clonotype turned up a few times. This chain connects TRBV29-1 to TRBJ1-2; 12 nucleotides line up with TRBD1. The CDR3 runs to 12 residues. V dropped 6 bases and J dropped 8; count of bases not matched to a gene: 4. In germline, CDR1 is SQVTM, CDR2 ANQGSEA. In DNA, the CDR3 is TGCAGCGTGGGACAGGGGGCCGGCGGCTACACCTTC. It translates to CSVGQGAGGYTF.